In this sample, the clone carrying this T cell receptor (beta chain) turned up a few times. Each donor (without exception) was a healthy Caucasian. In TCRdb, the 5' RACE reads were re-called with MiXCR into one record per CDR3 protein. This sample has roughly 500,000 distinct CDR3 sequences; 22% occur once, and the top ten carry around 0.9%. The data were taken from a study of identical twins. The same sample was also used in a study of T cells expressing NK-cell markers.

Sequencing used CD4+ T cells sorted from blood. This receptor was obtained from a woman younger than 35 in good health.

CDR3 in amino acids: CASSEIASKETQYF. The CDR3 DNA follows: TGCGCCAGCAGTGAGATTGCGTCGAAGGAGACCCAGTACTTC. The rearrangement links TRBV10-1 to TRBJ2-5; the D is unclear. CDR1 and CDR2 from the germline V gene are WNHNN and SYGVQD (reference sequence). V lost 2 bases and J lost 5, with 12 bases in between. This CDR3 has 14 amino acids.